This T cell receptor beta chain was profiled in a study of T-cell reconstitution after alpha-beta-depleted transplantation in children. Study-wide results and caveats: Approximately two months post-transplant, alpha-beta T cells reportedly originated from several hundred expanded graft clones. High day-60 TCRbeta diversity in some patients came from surviving recipient T cells and thymic progenitors. Newly produced T cells mostly accounted for T-cell counts and diversity one year post-transplant.

The sample holds many counts of this clonotype. Its cognate antigen is unknown. TCRbeta library preparation incorporated unique molecular identifiers. MiXCR was run by TCRdb on the PCR reads, yielding one entry per CDR3 protein. This table has hundreds of thousands of distinct CDR3 sequences, less than 15% appearing once. The CDR3 runs to 14 residues. Trimming took 10 bases from V and 2 from J; bases not matched to a gene: 4. Germline V gene sequence: CDR1 ENHRY, CDR2 SYGVKD. Material: PBMCs, obtained before TCRalphabeta/CD19-depleted stem cell transplant. The V gene is TRBV10-3, the J gene TRBJ2-5; TRBD2 agrees at 13 bases. The receptor's source is a girl aged 2 to 9 with congenital amegakaryocytic thrombocytopenia, due to receive a stem cell transplant. CDR3 sequence: CATTSGREQETQYF. DNA of the CDR3: TGTGCCACTACTAGCGGGAGGGAGCAAGAGACCCAGTACTTC.